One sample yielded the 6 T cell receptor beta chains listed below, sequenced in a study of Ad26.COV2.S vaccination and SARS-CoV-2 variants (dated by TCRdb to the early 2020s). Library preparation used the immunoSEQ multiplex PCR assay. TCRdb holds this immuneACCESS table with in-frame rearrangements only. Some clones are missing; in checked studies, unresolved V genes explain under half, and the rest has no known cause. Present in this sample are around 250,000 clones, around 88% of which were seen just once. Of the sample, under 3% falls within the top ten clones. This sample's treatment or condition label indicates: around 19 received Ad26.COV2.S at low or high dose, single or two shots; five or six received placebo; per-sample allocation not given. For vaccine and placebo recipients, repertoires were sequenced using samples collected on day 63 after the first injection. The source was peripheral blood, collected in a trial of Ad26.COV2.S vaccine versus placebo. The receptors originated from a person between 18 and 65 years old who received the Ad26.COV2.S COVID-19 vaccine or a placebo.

This CDR3 reads CASSTDSFTIYF. The CDR3, as DNA: TGTGCCAGCAGTACGGACAGCTTCACCATATATTTT. This sequence joins TRBV2 and TRBJ1-3; D is perhaps TRBD1 (6 bases). With 5 bases removed from V and 9 bases from J, the gap between germline ends came to 11 bases. This CDR3 has 12 residues. CDR1 and CDR2 (germline): SNHLY, FYNNEI.

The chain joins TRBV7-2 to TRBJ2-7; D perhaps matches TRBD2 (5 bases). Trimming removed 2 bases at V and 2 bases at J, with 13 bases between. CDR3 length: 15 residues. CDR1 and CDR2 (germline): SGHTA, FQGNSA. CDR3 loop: CASSLSEVGTYEQYF. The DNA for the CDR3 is TGTGCCAGCAGCTTATCGGAGGTGGGTACCTACGAGCAGTACTTC.

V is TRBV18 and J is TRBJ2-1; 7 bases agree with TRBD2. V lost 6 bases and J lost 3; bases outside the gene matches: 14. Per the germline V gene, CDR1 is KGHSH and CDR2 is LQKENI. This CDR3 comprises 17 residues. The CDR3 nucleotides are TGTGCCAGCTCGCCAAGGTCCACTAGCGAGCTCTACAATGAGCAGTTCTTC. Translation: CASSPRSTSELYNEQFF. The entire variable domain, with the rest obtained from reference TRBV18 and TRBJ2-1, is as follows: NAGVMQNPRHLVRRRGQEARLRCSPMKGHSHVYWYRQLPEEGLKFMVYLQKENIIDESGMPKERFSAEFPKEGPSILRIQQVVRGDSAAYFCASSPRSTSELYNEQFFGPGTRLTVL.

The CDR3 sequence is CASSNRPDRGETQYF. The CDR3 DNA follows: TGTGCCAGCAGCAACAGACCGGACAGGGGAGAGACCCAGTACTTC. The rearrangement links TRBV6-6 to TRBJ2-5; the match to TRBD1 covers 9 bases. CDR1 and CDR2 (germline): MNHNY, SVGAGI (reference sequence). V shed 6 bases and J 4 bases; nucleotides not matched to a gene: 9. This CDR3 is built from 15 residues.

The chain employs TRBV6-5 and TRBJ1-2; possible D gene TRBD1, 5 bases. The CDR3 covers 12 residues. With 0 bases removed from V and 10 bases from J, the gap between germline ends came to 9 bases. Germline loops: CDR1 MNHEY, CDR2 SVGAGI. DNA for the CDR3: TGTGCCAGCAGTTACTCGACAGTTCCCTACACCTTC. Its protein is CASSYSTVPYTF.

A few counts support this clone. The CDR3 DNA sequence: TGCGCCAGCAGTGAGTCCTCGGTGTGGGTCGAGGGAAACTATGGCTACACCTTC. As protein: CASSESSVWVEGNYGYTF. V is TRBV10-1 and J is TRBJ1-2; unclear D gene. The V and J ends lost 0 bases and 2 bases respectively, with 19 bases between them. The CDR3 is 18 residues long. CDR1 is WNHNN, CDR2 SYGVQD, per germline (reference sequence).